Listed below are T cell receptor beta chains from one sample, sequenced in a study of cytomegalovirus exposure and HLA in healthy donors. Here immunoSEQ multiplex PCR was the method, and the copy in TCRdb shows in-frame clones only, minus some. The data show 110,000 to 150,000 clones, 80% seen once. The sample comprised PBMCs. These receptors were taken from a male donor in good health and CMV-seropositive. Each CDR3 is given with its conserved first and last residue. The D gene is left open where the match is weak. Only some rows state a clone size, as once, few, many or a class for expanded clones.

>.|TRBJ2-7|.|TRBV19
CASSSPGTHYEQYF
TGTGCCAGTAGTTCCCCGGGAACCCACTACGAGCAGTACTTC
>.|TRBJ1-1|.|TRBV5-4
CASSPRGGVNTEAFF
TGTGCCAGCAGCCCGAGGGGGGGGGTTAACACTGAAGCTTTCTTT
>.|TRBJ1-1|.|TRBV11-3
CASSINVHATEAFF
TGTGCCAGCAGCATTAACGTACACGCAACTGAAGCTTTCTTT
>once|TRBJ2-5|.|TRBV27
CASSPIPQLGGRETQYF
TGTGCCAGCAGTCCTATACCCCAACTGGGGGGTCGAGAGACCCAGTACTTC
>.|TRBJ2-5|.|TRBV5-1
CASSLTGHNQETQYF
TGCGCCAGCAGCTTAACAGGACATAACCAAGAGACCCAGTACTTC
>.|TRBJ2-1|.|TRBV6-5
CASSFLRYNEQFF
TGTGCCAGCAGTTTTCTACGGTACAATGAGCAGTTCTTC
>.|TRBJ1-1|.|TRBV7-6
CASSSSPGQGAEAFF
TGTGCCAGCAGCTCCAGCCCCGGGCAGGGCGCTGAAGCTTTCTTT
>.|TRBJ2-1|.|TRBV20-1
CSRGSSNEQFF
TGCAGTCGGGGGTCCTCCAATGAGCAGTTCTTC
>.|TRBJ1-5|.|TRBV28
CASSLYQGGQPQHF
TGTGCCAGCAGTTTATACCAGGGAGGTCAGCCCCAGCATTTT
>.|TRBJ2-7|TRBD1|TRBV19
CASSVGTGNYEQYF
TGTGCCAGTAGTGTCGGGACAGGGAACTACGAGCAGTACTTC
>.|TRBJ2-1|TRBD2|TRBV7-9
CASSPTSGGGNEQFF
TGTGCCAGCAGCCCGACTAGCGGGGGGGGGAATGAGCAGTTCTTC
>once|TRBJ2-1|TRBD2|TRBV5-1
CASSFFGRASDEQFF
TGCGCCAGCAGCTTCTTCGGGAGGGCCTCCGATGAGCAGTTCTTC
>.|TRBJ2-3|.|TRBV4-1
CASSPRKILPSSTDTQYF
TGCGCCAGCAGCCCGCGAAAGATACTTCCGTCTAGCACAGATACGCAGTATTTT
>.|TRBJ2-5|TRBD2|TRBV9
CASSVGGGQETQYF
TGTGCCAGCAGCGTGGGGGGGGGCCAAGAGACCCAGTACTTC
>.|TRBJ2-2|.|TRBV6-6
CASSYSRLAYTGELFF
TGTGCCAGCAGTTACTCGAGATTAGCCTACACCGGGGAGCTGTTTTTT
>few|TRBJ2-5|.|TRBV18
CASSRQAGDETQYF
TGTGCCAGCTCAAGACAGGCGGGGGATGAGACCCAGTACTTC
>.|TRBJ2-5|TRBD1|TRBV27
CASRPWDSGKQETQYF
TGTGCCAGCAGGCCATGGGACAGCGGAAAACAAGAGACCCAGTACTTC
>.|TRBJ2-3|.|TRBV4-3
CASSQDADRFYTDTQYF
TGCGCCAGCAGCCAAGATGCAGACAGATTTTACACAGATACGCAGTATTTT
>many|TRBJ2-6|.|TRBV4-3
CASSQDYGSGANVLTF
TGCGCCAGCAGCCAAGATTACGGCTCTGGGGCCAACGTCCTGACTTTC
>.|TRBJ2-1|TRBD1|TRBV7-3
CASSLPAGTGDGNEQFF
TGTGCCAGCAGCTTACCGGCCGGGACAGGGGACGGAAATGAGCAGTTCTTC
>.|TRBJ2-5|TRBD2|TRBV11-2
CASSLGSSGEGETQYF
TGTGCCAGCAGCTTGGGTTCCTCCGGGGAGGGAGAGACCCAGTACTTC
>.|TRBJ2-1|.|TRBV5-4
CASSLRLNLNEQFF
TGTGCCAGCAGCTTACGTCTAAATCTCAATGAGCAGTTCTTC
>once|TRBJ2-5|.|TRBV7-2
CASSMWSSETQYF
TGTGCCAGCAGCATGTGGAGTTCAGAGACCCAGTACTTC